This T cell receptor beta chain was profiled in a study of T cell repertoires in cytomegalovirus infection. Study-wide background: A matching HLA type, together with CMV infection, was signaled by public TCR beta signatures.

The germline V gene has CDR1 SGHVS and CDR2 FNYEAQ. With V trimmed by 6 bases and J by 2 bases, 8 bases remained unmatched. The CDR3 runs 16 residues. Regarding this clonotype: Its antigen is currently unknown.

TCRdb analysed the reads with MiXCR anew, one entry per CDR3 protein. The table shows 160,000 or so distinct CDR3 sequences, with about a quarter occurring only once. Findings and limits, study-wide: CMV-specific HLA-C-restricted TCR beta clonotypes dominated the ex vivo response.

The sequence came from a human donor in good health (CMV status not recorded). Some clones in this sample may be carry-over from other donors' samples. This chain uses TRBV7-6 with TRBJ1-4; 8 bases are shared with TRBD1. The sequencing input was PBMCs. The CDR3 DNA follows: TGTGCCAGCAGGTCAGGGGGCTCCTCCACTAATGAAAAACTGTTTTTT. Amino acids: CASRSGGSSTNEKLFF.